The rows below give T cell receptor beta chains drawn from one sample of a study of OX40 agonist ivuxolimab in advanced cancers. Generated by immunoSEQ multiplex PCR, the TCRdb table keeps only in-frame clones and is missing some. The sample holds tens of thousands of clones, around 90% seen once. The sequencing here drew on CD4+ or CD8+ T cells sorted from blood, taken in a trial of the OX40 agonist ivuxolimab. These TCRs come from an adult with an advanced solid tumor such as melanoma, head and neck, liver or kidney cancer. The CDR3 runs from the conserved cysteine through the conserved F or W. D genes are given only for firm matches. Rows give clone size only sometimes, using once, few, many, or a class for an expanded clone.

TRBJ1-2,TRBV7-9,.,.,CASSLDDAGYTF,TGTGCCAGCAGCTTAGATGACGCCGGCTACACCTTC
TRBJ2-2,TRBV7-2,.,.,CASSQTRNTGELFF,TGTGCCAGCAGCCAGACTAGGAACACCGGGGAGCTGTTTTTT
TRBJ2-2,TRBV27,.,.,CASSLGQLRELFF,TGTGCCAGCAGTTTAGGACAGTTGCGGGAGCTGTTTTTT
TRBJ1-3,TRBV19,TRBD1,once,CASSLGQGFAYGNTIYF,TGTGCCAGTAGTCTGGGACAGGGCTTCGCGTATGGAAACACCATATATTTT
TRBJ1-6,TRBV9,.,.,CASSVGSRVGSPLHF,TGTGCCAGCAGCGTTGGCAGCCGGGTGGGTTCACCCCTCCACTTT
TRBJ2-7,TRBV5-6,.,.,CASSPASGRSYEQYF,TGTGCCAGCAGCCCAGCGTCGGGACGGAGCTACGAGCAGTACTTC
TRBJ2-7,TRBV7-2,.,.,CASSAYYEQYF,TGTGCCAGCAGCGCCTACTACGAGCAGTACTTC
TRBJ1-1,TRBV11-3,.,.,CASSLDGGASVRNTEAFF,TGTGCCAGCAGCTTAGATGGGGGTGCATCAGTGAGAAACACTGAAGCTTTCTTT
TRBJ1-1,TRBV6-6,.,.,CASTLSGSGAEAFF,TGTGCCAGCACCCTATCGGGGAGCGGGGCTGAAGCTTTCTTT
TRBJ2-3,TRBV14,.,.,CASSPTAGALRSTDTQYF,TGTGCCAGCAGCCCTACTGCGGGGGCCCTCCGGAGCACAGATACGCAGTATTTT
TRBJ1-1,TRBV10-1,.,.,CASSHVLNTEAFF,TGCGCCAGCAGTCACGTATTAAACACTGAAGCTTTCTTT
TRBJ1-1,TRBV5-1,.,few,CASSFRAGGVDEAFF,TGCGCCAGCAGCTTTCGTGCGGGGGGCGTCGACGAAGCTTTCTTT
TRBJ1-5,TRBV9,TRBD1,once,CASSPGTEYSNQPQHF,TGTGCCAGCAGCCCAGGGACAGAGTATAGCAATCAGCCCCAGCATTTT
TRBJ2-3,TRBV7-9,TRBD2,.,CASTAQLAGVTDTQYF,TGTGCCAGCACGGCCCAACTAGCGGGAGTTACAGATACGCAGTATTTT
TRBJ2-1,TRBV2,TRBD1,.,CASSYRGRSSYNEQFF,TGTGCCAGCAGCTACAGGGGGCGAAGCTCCTACAATGAGCAGTTCTTC
TRBJ2-7,TRBV6-1,.,once,CASSYRVAGEQYF,TGTGCCAGCTCATACAGGGTAGCGGGCGAGCAGTACTTC
TRBJ2-1,TRBV7-2,TRBD1,once,CASSRRQGGNNEQFF,TGTGCCAGCAGCCGCCGACAGGGGGGGAACAATGAGCAGTTCTTC
TRBJ2-1,TRBV5-5,.,.,CASTPGLSRVEQFF,TGTGCCAGCACCCCGGGACTCTCTAGGGTTGAGCAGTTCTTC
TRBJ2-1,TRBV18,TRBD1,.,CASSQNPGQGNEQFF,TGTGCCAGCTCTCAAAACCCGGGACAGGGTAATGAGCAGTTCTTC
TRBJ1-2,TRBV19,TRBD1,.,CASSTTAAGTGKGNGYTF,TGTGCCAGTAGTACAACCGCGGCTGGGACAGGGAAGGGGAATGGCTACACCTTC
TRBJ2-1,TRBV11-2,TRBD2,.,CASANPGLGHNEQFF,TGTGCCAGCGCCAACCCCGGACTAGGCCACAATGAGCAGTTCTTC
TRBJ2-1,TRBV4-3,TRBD2,.,CASSQTPPRAGAYNEQFF,TGCGCCAGCAGCCAAACCCCCCCCCGGGCGGGGGCCTACAATGAGCAGTTCTTC
TRBJ1-2,TRBV4-2,TRBD1,.,CASSQGTGVRNYGYTF,TGTGCCAGCAGCCAAGGGACAGGGGTGCGGAACTATGGCTACACCTTC
TRBJ2-1,TRBV5-1,.,.,CASSFGTGGITYNEQFF,TGCGCCAGCAGCTTCGGAACCGGCGGGATTACCTACAATGAGCAGTTCTTC
TRBJ2-1,TRBV18,.,.,CASSRRLATDTEQFF,TGTGCCAGCTCACGAAGGCTGGCCACGGACACCGAGCAGTTCTTC
TRBJ2-1,TRBV2,.,.,CASNLGPPYNEQFF,TGTGCCAGCAATTTGGGGCCTCCGTACAATGAGCAGTTCTTC